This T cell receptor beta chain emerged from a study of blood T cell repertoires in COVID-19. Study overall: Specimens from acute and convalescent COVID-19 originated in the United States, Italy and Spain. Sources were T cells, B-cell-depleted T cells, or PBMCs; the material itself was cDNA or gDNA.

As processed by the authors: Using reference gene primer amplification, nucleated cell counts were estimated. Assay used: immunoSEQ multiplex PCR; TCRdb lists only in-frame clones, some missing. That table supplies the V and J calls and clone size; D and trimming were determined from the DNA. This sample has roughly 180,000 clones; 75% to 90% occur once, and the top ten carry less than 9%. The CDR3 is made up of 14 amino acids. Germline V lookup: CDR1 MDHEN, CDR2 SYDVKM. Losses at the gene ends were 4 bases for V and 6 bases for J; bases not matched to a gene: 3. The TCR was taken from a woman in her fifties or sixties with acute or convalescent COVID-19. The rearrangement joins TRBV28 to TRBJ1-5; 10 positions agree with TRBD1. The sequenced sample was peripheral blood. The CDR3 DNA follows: TGTGCCAGCAGTTCTAGACAGGGGGCTCAGCCCCAGCATTTT. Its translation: CASSSRQGAQPQHF.